This TCR beta chain appears in the sequencing data of a study of response to subunit inactivated influenza vaccine. TCRdb reprocessed the RT-PCR reads via MiXCR and lists one record per CDR3 protein. The sample yields fewer than 550,000 distinct CDR3 sequences, over 25% seen once. This CDR3 is built from 13 residues. The germline CDR1 and CDR2 sequences are SQVTM and ANQGSEA. The junction had 4 bases not matched to a gene; V was cut back by 7 bases and J by 1 base. The V gene is TRBV29-1, the J gene TRBJ2-5; 9 bases map to TRBD2. The receptor was isolated from a man in his forties or fifties who received an inactivated influenza vaccine. Source: CD4+ T cells sorted from PBMCs, taken 4 to 6 days after vaccination. In nucleotides, the CDR3 is TGCAGCGCCAGCGGGAGGAGCCAAGAGACCCAGTACTTC. Protein: CSASGRSQETQYF.